This T cell receptor (beta chain) was observed in a study of graft-versus-host responses after intestinal transplantation. Study background: Multivisceral, liver-intestinal, or isolated intestinal transplants were performed in recipients. Among the recipients, all got anti-thymocyte globulin induction and then tacrolimus and steroids for about three years. Notes on the study in general: Declining HvG levels early post-transplant were linked to peak circulating GvH clone levels. Detected in recipient marrow were GvH clones, some of which were first observed in ileum or blood.

The data were produced by immunoSEQ multiplex PCR, yet TCRdb's version contains in-frame clones alone and is incomplete. In the table there are 130,000 or so clones, more than 90% of which are singletons. There are 15 residues in the CDR3. CDR1 ENHRY and CDR2 SYGVKD come from the germline V gene. V lost 4 bases and J lost 2, with 14 bases in between. About this clone: Its specificity is unknown.

The rearrangement joins TRBV10-3 to TRBJ1-2, with a tentative D call TRBD1 (6 bases). The material was unstimulated CD4+ T cells sorted from spleen or lymph node cells, obtained before intestinal transplant. The source is a human donor who received an intestinal transplant. This CDR3 is CAISAGDMGNYGYTF. Written as DNA, the CDR3 is TGTGCCATCAGTGCTGGGGACATGGGCAACTATGGCTACACCTTC.